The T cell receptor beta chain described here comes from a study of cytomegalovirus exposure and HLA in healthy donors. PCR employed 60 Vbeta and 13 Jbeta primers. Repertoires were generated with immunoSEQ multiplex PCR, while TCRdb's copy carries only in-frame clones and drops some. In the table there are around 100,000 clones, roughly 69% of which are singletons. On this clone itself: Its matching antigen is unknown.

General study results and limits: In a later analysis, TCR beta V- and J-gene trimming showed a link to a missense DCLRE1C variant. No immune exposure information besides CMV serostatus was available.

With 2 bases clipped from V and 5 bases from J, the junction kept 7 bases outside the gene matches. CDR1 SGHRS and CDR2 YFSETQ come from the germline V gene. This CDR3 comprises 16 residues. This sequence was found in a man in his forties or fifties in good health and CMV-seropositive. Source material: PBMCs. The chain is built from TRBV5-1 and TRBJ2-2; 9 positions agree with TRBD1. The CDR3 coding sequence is TGCGCCAGCAGCTTAGGAACAGGGGGCCAAACCGGGGAGCTGTTTTTT. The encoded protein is CASSLGTGGQTGELFF. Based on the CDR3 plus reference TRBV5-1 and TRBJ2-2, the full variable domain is KAGVTQTPRYLIKTRGQQVTLSCSPISGHRSVSWYQQTPGQGLQFLFEYFSETQRNKGNFPGRFSGRQFSNSRSEMNVSTLELGDSALYLCASSLGTGGQTGELFFGEGSRLTVL.